The rows below give T cell receptor beta chains drawn from one sample of a study of cytomegalovirus exposure and HLA in healthy donors. Profiled with immunoSEQ multiplex PCR; TCRdb holds only in-frame clones, not every one. The table records about 130,000 clones, roughly 78% of them present only once. The sequencing sample was made of PBMCs. Receptors originate from a man younger than 40 in good health and CMV-seronegative. Each CDR3 is given with its conserved first and last residue. The D gene is left open where the match is weak.

len	d_gene	j_gene	v_gene	CDR3aa
15	-	TRBJ2-2	TRBV6-6	CASSYLTPNTGELFF
16	TRBD1	TRBJ1-5	TRBV7-9	CASSTGTGGWNQPQHF
16	TRBD1	TRBJ1-4	TRBV4-1	CASSRTPGTGNEKLFF
14	-	TRBJ1-2	TRBV11-3	CASSLDSGWGGYTF
14	-	TRBJ1-2	TRBV19	CASSIRQERYGYTF
14	-	TRBJ2-2	TRBV6-6	CASSPPGSTGELFF
12	-	TRBJ1-2	TRBV4-2	CASSGEGYGYTF
14	-	TRBJ2-1	TRBV25-1	CASSEFGGLNEQFF
14	TRBD2	TRBJ2-7	TRBV7-7	CASSPGTSGYEQYF
14	TRBD1	TRBJ1-5	TRBV19	CASQDRGLGQPQHF
17	TRBD1	TRBJ1-2	TRBV28	CASSLRGIRDSYRGYTF
15	-	TRBJ1-1	TRBV7-9	CASSQNGVGVSEAFF
15	-	TRBJ2-7	TRBV28	CASTSRRWVSYEQYF
16	TRBD2	TRBJ2-1	TRBV5-1	CASSLGPGGENNEQFF
15	TRBD1	TRBJ1-1	TRBV30	CAWYITGQGLPEAFF
12	TRBD1	TRBJ2-5	TRBV10-3	CAPQGDQETQYF
15	-	TRBJ1-3	TRBV11-2	CASSSYDMGGNTIYF
17	-	TRBJ2-7	TRBV5-1	CASSLGPTGHFSYEQYF
14	-	TRBJ1-1	TRBV10-3	CAISGSSRGTEAFF
18	TRBD2	TRBJ2-2	TRBV4-1	CASSQVGGRGAVPGELFF
12	-	TRBJ2-2	TRBV9	CASSASSGELFF
15	TRBD1	TRBJ1-4	TRBV5-4	CASSKDRGHNEKLFF
16	-	TRBJ1-2	TRBV5-1	CASSSGVQSANYGYTF
15	TRBD1	TRBJ1-2	TRBV5-5	CASSVQGGTGNGYTF
17	TRBD1	TRBJ1-1	TRBV28	CASSPTRELGQFTGAFF
19	-	TRBJ2-2	TRBV4-2	CASSQEVHLGQGYTGELFF
12	-	TRBJ1-5	TRBV7-9	CASSLDSLTQHF
15	-	TRBJ2-5	TRBV7-8	CASSPPAVKKETQYF
17	TRBD2	TRBJ2-5	TRBV5-1	CASRRLAGGPTHETQYF
16	-	TRBJ2-5	TRBV7-2	CASSLRATGLGETQYF
15	-	TRBJ2-3	TRBV7-2	CASSLGGGPTDTQYF
17	-	TRBJ2-2	TRBV5-1	CASSFDARVGITGELFF
16	TRBD1	TRBJ1-5	TRBV5-5	CASSKPGTGINQPQHF
18	TRBD1	TRBJ1-2	TRBV7-9	CASSSDRVYLNPSNGYTF
14	-	TRBJ2-7	TRBV7-9	CASSLTVTPYEQYF
16	TRBD1	TRBJ2-1	TRBV5-1	CASSGTAGTVFNEQFF
13	-	TRBJ1-5	TRBV11-3	CAHNVLRDQPQHF
14	TRBD2	TRBJ2-3	TRBV13	CASRISGGVDTQYF
16	-	TRBJ2-1	TRBV7-6	CASSFSPGDGGNEQFF
14	TRBD2	TRBJ2-1	TRBV6-1	CASSDRGGGDEQFF
14	TRBD1	TRBJ2-4	TRBV5-4	CASSLQGGKNIQYF
16	-	TRBJ2-5	TRBV11-2	CASSLGYLRGQETQYF
16	-	TRBJ2-6	TRBV27	CASSFTGSNGANVLTF
15	TRBD1	TRBJ1-5	TRBV6-5	CASSAQGQNNQPQHF
13	-	TRBJ2-2	TRBV13	CASSLGGAGELFF
15	-	TRBJ1-4	TRBV9	CASSVGGQPNEKLFF
15	-	TRBJ2-1	TRBV6-5	CASSYSGGLDNEQFF
14	-	TRBJ2-7	TRBV5-4	CASSSGDRLREQYF
16	TRBD1	TRBJ2-7	TRBV10-1	CASSGSDRAPLYEQYF